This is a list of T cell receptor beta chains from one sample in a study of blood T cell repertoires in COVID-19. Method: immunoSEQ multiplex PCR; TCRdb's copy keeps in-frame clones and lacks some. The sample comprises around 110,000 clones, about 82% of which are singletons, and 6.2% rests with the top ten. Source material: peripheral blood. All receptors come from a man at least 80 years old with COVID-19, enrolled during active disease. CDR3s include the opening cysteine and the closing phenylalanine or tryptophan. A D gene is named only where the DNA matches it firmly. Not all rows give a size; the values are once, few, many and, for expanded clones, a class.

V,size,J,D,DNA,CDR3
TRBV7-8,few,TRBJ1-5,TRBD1,TGTGCCAGCAGCTCTTGGACAGGGACGGATCAGCCCCAGCATTTT,CASSSWTGTDQPQHF
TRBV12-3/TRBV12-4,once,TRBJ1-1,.,TGTGCCAGCACGGGGGGCAGGAGCACTGAAGCTTTCTTT,CASTGGRSTEAFF
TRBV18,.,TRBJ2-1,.,TGTGCCAGCTCAGAGAATGAGCAGTTCTTC,CASSENEQFF
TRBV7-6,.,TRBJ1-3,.,TGTGCCAGCAGCTTAGGACAGGCGAGCTCTGGAAACACCATATATTTT,CASSLGQASSGNTIYF
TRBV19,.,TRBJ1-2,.,TGTGCCAGTAGTATAGGCGGCGGCTATGGCTACACCTTC,CASSIGGGYGYTF
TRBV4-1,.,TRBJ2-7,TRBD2,TGCGCCAGCAGCCAGTCCGGGAGGGCCCAGCAGTACTTC,CASSQSGRAQQYF
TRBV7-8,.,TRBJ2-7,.,TGTGCCAGCAGCGTGGGACTCTCCTACGAGCAGTACTTC,CASSVGLSYEQYF
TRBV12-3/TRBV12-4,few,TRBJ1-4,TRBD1,TGTGCCAGTCAGGGGGCCACTAATGAAAAACTGTTTTTT,CASQGATNEKLFF
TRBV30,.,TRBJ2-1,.,TGTGCCTGGAGCTCCTTACTAGTCAATGAGCAGTTCTTC,CAWSSLLVNEQFF
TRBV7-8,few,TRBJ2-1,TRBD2,TGTGCCAGCAGCTTAGTGGCGGGAGGGTACAATGAGCAGTTCTTC,CASSLVAGGYNEQFF
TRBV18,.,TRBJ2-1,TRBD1,TGTGCCAGCTCACCATTCCGGGACAGCATTAATGAGCAGTTCTTC,CASSPFRDSINEQFF
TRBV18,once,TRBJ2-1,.,TGTGCCAGCTCACCAAATTCGGGTTCCACTAGCTACAATGAGCAGTTCTTC,CASSPNSGSTSYNEQFF
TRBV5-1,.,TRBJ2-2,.,TGCGCCAGCAGCTTGGCCATCGGGAGTGGGACCGGGGAGCTGTTTTTT,CASSLAIGSGTGELFF
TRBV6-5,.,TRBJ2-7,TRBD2,TGTGCCAGCAGTTACTCGAGCGGGACGAGAAACGAGCAGTACTTC,CASSYSSGTRNEQYF
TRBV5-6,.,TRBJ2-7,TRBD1,TGTGCCAGCAGCTTGTTCGTTTGGGGGACAGGACCCTACGAGCAGTACTTC,CASSLFVWGTGPYEQYF
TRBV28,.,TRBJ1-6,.,TGTGCCAGCAGTTTGCGGGCCGAGGGGAGGTCACCCCTCCACTTT,CASSLRAEGRSPLHF
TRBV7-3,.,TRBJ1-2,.,TGTGCCAGCAGCCCGGACAGCAACTATGGCTACACCTTC,CASSPDSNYGYTF
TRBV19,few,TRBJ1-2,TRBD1,TGTGCGAGTAGGGGGGTATTAGGGACAGCCCATGGTGATGTCTACACCTTC,CASRGVLGTAHGDVYTF
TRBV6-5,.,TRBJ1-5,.,TGTGCCAGCAGTTACTCCACGGGACAGCCCCAGCATTTT,CASSYSTGQPQHF
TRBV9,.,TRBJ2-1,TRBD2,TGTGCCAGCAGCGAGGGCGTAGCGGGAGGTAGGCTGGCGCAGTTCTTC,CASSEGVAGGRLAQFF
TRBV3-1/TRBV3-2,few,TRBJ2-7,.,TGTGCCAGCAGCTCCTTTTTATACGAGCAGTACTTC,CASSSFLYEQYF
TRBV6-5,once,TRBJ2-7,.,TGTGCCAGCAGTTCGACAGGCAACGAGCAGTACTTC,CASSSTGNEQYF
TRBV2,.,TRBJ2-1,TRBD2,TGTGCCAGCAGGGTGACTAGCGGGAGGGCCAGTGAGCAGTTCTTC,CASRVTSGRASEQFF
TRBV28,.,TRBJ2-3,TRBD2,TGTGCCAGCAGTTTTTTGTTGACTAGCGGCACAGATACGCAGTATTTT,CASSFLLTSGTDTQYF
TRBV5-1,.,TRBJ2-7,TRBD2,TGCGCCAGCAGCCGGACTAGCGGGGTGGGGCTCTACGAGCAGTACTTC,CASSRTSGVGLYEQYF
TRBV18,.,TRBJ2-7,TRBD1,TGTGCCAGCTCACCACCGGGGACAGGGGGCTACGAGCAGTACTTC,CASSPPGTGGYEQYF
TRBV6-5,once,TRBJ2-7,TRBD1,TGTGCCAGCAGCCGGACAGGGACCTACGAGCAGTACTTC,CASSRTGTYEQYF
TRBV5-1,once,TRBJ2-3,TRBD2,TGCGCCAGCAGCTTGGGCGGGAGTCCCGTAGATACGCAGTATTTT,CASSLGGSPVDTQYF
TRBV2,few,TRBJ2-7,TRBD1,TGTGCCGGACAGGGGGCCTACGAGCAGTACTTC,CAGQGAYEQYF
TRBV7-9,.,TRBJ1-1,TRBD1,TGTGCCAGCAGCTTCGCAGGGGGCCGCGAAGCTTTCTTT,CASSFAGGREAFF
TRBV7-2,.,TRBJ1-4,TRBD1,TGTGCCAGCAGACCAGACAGGGAGGCTAATGAAAAACTGTTTTTT,CASRPDREANEKLFF